The sequence of this TCR beta chain was determined in a study of spatial heterogeneity in lung cancer. Turning to the study itself: Sequencing of follow-up PBMC samples took place when they were available, at a median of approximately 2 years after resection.

Time point here: blood at routine non-recurrence follow-up after resection. This clonotype was seen ten or more times. Using its own MiXCR run on the 5' RACE reads, TCRdb lists one record per CDR3 protein. The sample records about 9,200 distinct CDR3 sequences, 20% to 25% being singletons. Specimen: PBMCs, collected at follow-up. The source is a male donor with early-stage non-small cell lung cancer.

The CDR3 is CASSPDRNQPQHF. CDR3 bases: TGTGCCAGCAGCCCTGACAGAAATCAGCCCCAGCATTTT. The gene calls are TRBV12-3 or TRBV12-4 and TRBJ1-5, with a weak D call TRBD1 (5 bases). V lost 6 bases and J 4 bases, leaving 10 bases between the germline ends. The CDR3 has 13 amino acids.